Sequencing of this TCR beta chain was carried out in a study of blood T cell repertoires in COVID-19. In germline, CDR1 is LGHDT, CDR2 YNNKEL (reference sequence). This CDR3 has 13 amino acids. Germline trimming cut 1 base from V and 5 bases from J; bases unmatched to any gene: 1. Seattle participants joined during active infection and were tracked over time. Repertoires were generated with immunoSEQ multiplex PCR, while TCRdb's copy carries only in-frame clones and drops some. The sample consists of some 180,000 clones, roughly 79% of them appearing once. The rearrangement uses TRBV3-1 (or the pseudogene TRBV3-2) and TRBJ1-1; the match to TRBD1 covers 7 bases. This TCR was recovered from a middle-aged woman with COVID-19, enrolled during active disease. The source material was peripheral blood. The CDR3 DNA sequence: TGTGCCAGCAGCCAAGCAGGGGGGACTGAAGCTTTCTTT. This codes for CASSQAGGTEAFF.